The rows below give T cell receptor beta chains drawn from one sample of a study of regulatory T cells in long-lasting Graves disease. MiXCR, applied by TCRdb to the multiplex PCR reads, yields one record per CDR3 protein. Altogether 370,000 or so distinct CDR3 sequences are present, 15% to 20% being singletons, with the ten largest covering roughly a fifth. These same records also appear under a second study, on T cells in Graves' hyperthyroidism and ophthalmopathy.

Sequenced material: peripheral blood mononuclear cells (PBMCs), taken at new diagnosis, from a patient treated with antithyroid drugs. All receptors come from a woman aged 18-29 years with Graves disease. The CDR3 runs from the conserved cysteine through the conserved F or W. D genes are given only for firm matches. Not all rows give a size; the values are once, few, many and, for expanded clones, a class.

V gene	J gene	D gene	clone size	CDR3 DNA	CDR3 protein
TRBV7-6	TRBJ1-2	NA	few	TGTGCCAGCAGCTTAGCTCCCCACACTTCACAGCCCGGTATTAACGGCTACACCTTC	CASSLAPHTSQPGINGYTF
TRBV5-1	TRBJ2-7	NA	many	TGCGCCAGCAGCTTCAACTCTCTCGGCGAGCAGTACTTC	CASSFNSLGEQYF
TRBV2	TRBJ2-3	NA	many	TGTGCCAGCAGTGAATCCGGAGATACGCAGTATTTT	CASSESGDTQYF
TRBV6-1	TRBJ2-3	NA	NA	TGTGCCAGCAGTGCGGAAATAACGCAGTATTTT	CASSAEITQYF
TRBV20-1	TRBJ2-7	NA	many	TGCAGTGCTAGAGATAGAGCAGGGATCTACGAGCAGTACTTC	CSARDRAGIYEQYF
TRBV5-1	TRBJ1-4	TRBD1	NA	TGCGCCAGCAGCCCGGGACAGCACACAACTAATGAAAAACTGTTTTTT	CASSPGQHTTNEKLFF
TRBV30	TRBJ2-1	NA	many	TGTGCCTGGAGTGTATCCATATACAATGAGCAGTTCTTC	CAWSVSIYNEQFF
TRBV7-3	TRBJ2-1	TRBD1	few	TGTGCCAGCAGGCGTACAGGGGAAAACTACAATGAGCAGTTCTTC	CASRRTGENYNEQFF
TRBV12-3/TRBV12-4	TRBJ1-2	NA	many	TGTGCCAGCAGTCGGCTTACCCCTAACTATGGCTACACCTTC	CASSRLTPNYGYTF
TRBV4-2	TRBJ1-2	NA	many	TGTGCCAGCAGCCAAGAGACCGAAAATTACTATGGCTACACCTTC	CASSQETENYYGYTF
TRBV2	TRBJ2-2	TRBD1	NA	TGTGCCAGCACAGGACAGGGGACCGGGGAGCTGTTTTTT	CASTGQGTGELFF
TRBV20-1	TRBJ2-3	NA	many	TGCAGTGCTAGAGCAACTAGCACAGATACGCAGTATTTT	CSARATSTDTQYF
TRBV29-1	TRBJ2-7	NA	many	TGCAGCCTCTTCCGGGTCAGGGGACCACCCCAAAGCTCCTACGAGCAGTACTTC	CSLFRVRGPPQSSYEQYF